The 13 T cell receptor beta chains given below trace back to one sample, sequenced in a study of CD4+ T cells in melanoma. Data came from immunoSEQ multiplex PCR; TCRdb stores just in-frame clones and leaves some out. The sample carries some 3,600 clones, under 65% recorded once. The sequenced sample consisted of cells from a culture (not recorded whether cultured in vitro). The receptors were sampled from a human donor with melanoma.

This chain joins TRBV18 and TRBJ2-4; 13 bases match TRBD2. Germline V gene lookup returns CDR1 KGHSH and CDR2 LQKENI. The CDR3 covers 16 residues. V was pared by 3 bases and J by 6 bases, with 5 bases of the junction left unmatched. The CDR3 spells CASSPPTSGGTNIQYF. CDR3 nucleotides: TGTGCCAGCTCACCCCCGACTAGCGGGGGGACAAACATTCAGTACTTC. Combining the CDR3 with reference TRBV18 and TRBJ2-4 gives the whole variable domain NAGVMQNPRHLVRRRGQEARLRCSPMKGHSHVYWYRQLPEEGLKFMVYLQKENIIDESGMPKERFSAEFPKEGPSILRIQQVVRGDSAAYFCASSPPTSGGTNIQYFGAGTRLSVL.

The rearrangement joins TRBV18 to TRBJ2-7; D ambiguous. The germline V and J ends were trimmed by 3 bases and 1 base, with 10 bases remaining between them. Germline values: CDR1 KGHSH, CDR2 LQKENI. CDR3 size: 14 residues. The CDR3 is CASSPNRDSYEQYF. CDR3 coding DNA: TGTGCCAGCTCACCGAACAGAGATTCCTACGAGCAGTACTTC.

This chain links TRBV27 with TRBJ2-1, with no clear D. CDR3 size: 11 residues. Germline CDR1 MNHEY, CDR2 SMNVEV (reference sequence). With 5 bases removed from V and 4 bases from J, the gap between germline ends came to 3 bases. For the CDR3, the DNA is TGTGCCAGCAGTGTGTACAATGAGCAGTTCTTC. It codes for CASSVYNEQFF.

The V and J genes are TRBV9 and TRBJ1-2; D perhaps matches TRBD1 (5 bases). Trimming shortened V by 1 base and J by 7 bases, and 17 bases separated the two germline ends. The V gene's germline CDR1 is SGDLS and CDR2 YYNGEE. The CDR3 is 15 amino acids. CDR3 nucleotide sequence: TGTGCCAGCAGCGTATATTTAAGTGGGGGGGTTGGCTACACCTTC. Protein product: CASSVYLSGGVGYTF.

The chain recombines TRBV19 with TRBJ1-2; a weak D match, TRBD1 (5 bases). The CDR3 extends over 12 amino acids. The V gene lost 6 bases and the J gene lost 3 bases, with 8 bases spanning the gap. CDR1 is LNHDA, CDR2 SQIVND, per germline (reference sequence). CDR3 coding DNA: TGTGCCAGTAGACGGGGGGACTATGGCTACACCTTC. It yields the protein CASRRGDYGYTF. The entire variable domain, with the rest obtained from reference TRBV19 and TRBJ1-2, is as follows: DGGITQSPKYLFRKEGQNVTLSCEQNLNHDAMYWYRQDPGQGLRLIYYSQIVNDFQKGDIAEGYSVSREKKESFPLTVTSAQKNPTAFYLCASRRGDYGYTFGSGTRLTVV.

The chain uses TRBV19 and TRBJ1-2, with D unclear. The CDR3 extends over 14 amino acids. From germline, CDR1 is LNHDA and CDR2 SQIVND (reference sequence). V lost 6 bases and J 0 bases, leaving 11 bases between the germline ends. Here the CDR3 reads CASRGSSSNYGYTF. Written as DNA, the CDR3 is TGTGCCAGTAGGGGCAGCAGTTCTAACTATGGCTACACCTTC.

In its sample, this clone is medium-sized. Other DNA sequences in the same sample also yield this CDR3. The chain recombines TRBV27 with TRBJ2-1; D gene ambiguous. The CDR3 has 11 amino acids. The germline V gene has CDR1 MNHEY and CDR2 SMNVEV (reference sequence). V was trimmed by 6 bases and J by 3 bases, leaving 3 bases between them. Here the CDR3 reads CASRVYNEQFF. The DNA for the CDR3 is TGTGCCAGCAGGGTCTACAATGAGCAGTTCTTC.

CDR3 amino acids: CASSPQGPYEQYF. CDR3 bases: TGTGCCAGCAGCCCACAGGGACCCTACGAGCAGTACTTC. V and J are TRBV27 and TRBJ2-7, with a weak D call TRBD1 (6 bases). The CDR3 totals 13 residues. Germline V lookup: CDR1 MNHEY, CDR2 SMNVEV (reference sequence). V lost 6 bases to trimming and J lost 2 bases, with 11 bases between them.

The chain recombines TRBV13 with TRBJ2-7; D perhaps matches TRBD1 (5 bases). Germline CDR1 and CDR2: PRHDT and FYEKMQ (reference sequence). There are 14 residues in the CDR3. The V end lost 5 bases, the J end lost 2 bases, and 13 bases lay between the germline ends. The CDR3 spells CASSRGRAPYEQYF. As DNA, the CDR3 is TGTGCCAGCAGCCGTGGCAGGGCCCCCTACGAGCAGTACTTC. Based on the CDR3 plus reference TRBV13 and TRBJ2-7, the full variable domain is AAGVIQSPRHLIKEKRETATLKCYPIPRHDTVYWYQQGPGQDPQFLISFYEKMQSDKGSIPDRFSAQQFSDYHSELNMSSLELGDSALYFCASSRGRAPYEQYFGPGTRLTVT.

The CDR3 sequence is CASSSYSPNTGELFF. The CDR3 nucleotides are TGTGCCAGCAGCTCCTATTCGCCCAACACCGGGGAGCTGTTTTTT. The chain joins TRBV7-9 to TRBJ2-2; D is uncertain. Trimming shortened V by 4 bases and J by 2 bases, and 11 bases separated the two germline ends. This CDR3 region has 15 residues. In germline, CDR1 is SEHNR, CDR2 FQNEAQ (reference sequence). Looking up the rest from reference TRBV7-9 and TRBJ2-2 gives the full variable domain: DTGVSQNPRHKITKRGQNVTFRCDPISEHNRLYWYRQTLGQGPEFLTYFQNEAQLEKSRLLSDRFSAERPKGSFSTLEIQRTEQGDSAMYLCASSSYSPNTGELFFGEGSRLTVL.

The V gene is TRBV5-1, the J gene TRBJ2-2; D might be TRBD1 or TRBD2, each matching 5 bases. Per germline, CDR1 SGHRS and CDR2 YFSETQ. This CDR3 comprises 16 residues. V shed 0 bases and J shed 4 bases, with 13 bases lying between them. CDR3 nucleotide sequence: TGCGCCAGCAGCTTGGCCCCGGGGCGGATCACCGGGGAGCTGTTTTTT. It yields the protein CASSLAPGRITGELFF.

The chain links TRBV19 to TRBJ2-5; D call uncertain. V was shortened by 1 base and J by 5 bases, with 11 bases between the two germline ends. Germline CDR1 is LNHDA and CDR2 is SQIVND (reference sequence). This CDR3 is built from 14 residues. The DNA for the CDR3 is TGTGCCAGTAGTATAGTAGACGAACGGGAGACCCAGTACTTC. Its translation is CASSIVDERETQYF. Variable domain in full (rest from reference TRBV19 and TRBJ2-5): DGGITQSPKYLFRKEGQNVTLSCEQNLNHDAMYWYRQDPGQGLRLIYYSQIVNDFQKGDIAEGYSVSREKKESFPLTVTSAQKNPTAFYLCASSIVDERETQYFGPGTRLLVL.

This clone was picked up a small number of times. The chain combines TRBV9 with TRBJ1-5, with D possibly being TRBD1 (6 bases). CDR3 length equals 15 residues. V was clipped by 4 bases and J by 6 bases, with 17 bases between them. Germline CDR1 and CDR2: SGDLS and YYNGEE. The chain's CDR3 is CASSPSGGGGQPQHF. CDR3 nucleotides: TGTGCCAGCAGCCCCAGCGGGGGGGGCGGTCAGCCCCAGCATTTT.